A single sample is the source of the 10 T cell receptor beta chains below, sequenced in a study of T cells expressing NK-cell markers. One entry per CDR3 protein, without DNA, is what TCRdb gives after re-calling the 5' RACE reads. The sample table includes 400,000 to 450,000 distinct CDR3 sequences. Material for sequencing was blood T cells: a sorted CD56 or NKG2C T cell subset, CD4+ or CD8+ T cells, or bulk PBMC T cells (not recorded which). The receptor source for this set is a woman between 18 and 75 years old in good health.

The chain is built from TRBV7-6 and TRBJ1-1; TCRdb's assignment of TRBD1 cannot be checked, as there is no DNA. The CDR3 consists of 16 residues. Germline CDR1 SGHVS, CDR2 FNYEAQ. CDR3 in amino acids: CASSSALRGLNTEAFF. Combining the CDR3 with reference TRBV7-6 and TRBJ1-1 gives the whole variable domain GAGVSQSPRYKVTKRGQDVALRCDPISGHVSLYWYRQALGQGPEFLTYFNYEAQQDKSGLPNDRFSAERPEGSISTLTIQRTEQRDSAMYRCASSSALRGLNTEAFFGQGTRLTVV.

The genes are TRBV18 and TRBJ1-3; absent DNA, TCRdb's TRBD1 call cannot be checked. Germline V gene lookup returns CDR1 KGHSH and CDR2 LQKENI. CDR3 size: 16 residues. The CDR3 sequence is CASSPLRAIEGNTIYF.

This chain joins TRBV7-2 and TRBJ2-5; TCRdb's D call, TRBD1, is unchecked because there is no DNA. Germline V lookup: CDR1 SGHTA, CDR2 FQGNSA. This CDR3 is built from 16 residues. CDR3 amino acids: CASSPDPGHVQETQYF. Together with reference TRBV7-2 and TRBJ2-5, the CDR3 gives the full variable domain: GAGVSQSPSNKVTEKGKDVELRCDPISGHTALYWYRQSLGQGLEFLIYFQGNSAPDKSGLPSDRFSAERTGGSVSTLTIQRTQQEDSAVYLCASSPDPGHVQETQYFGPGTRLLVL.

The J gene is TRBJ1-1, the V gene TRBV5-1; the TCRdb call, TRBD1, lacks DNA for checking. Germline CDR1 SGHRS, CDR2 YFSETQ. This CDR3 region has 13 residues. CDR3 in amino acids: CASSPGTAIEAFF.

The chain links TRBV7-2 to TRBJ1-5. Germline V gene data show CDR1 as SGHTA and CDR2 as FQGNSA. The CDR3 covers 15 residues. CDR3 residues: CASSLGDSRNQPQHF.

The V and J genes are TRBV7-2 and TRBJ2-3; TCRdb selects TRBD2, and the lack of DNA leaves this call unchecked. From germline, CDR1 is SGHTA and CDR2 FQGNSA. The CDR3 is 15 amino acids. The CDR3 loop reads CASSSQASGLDTQYF.

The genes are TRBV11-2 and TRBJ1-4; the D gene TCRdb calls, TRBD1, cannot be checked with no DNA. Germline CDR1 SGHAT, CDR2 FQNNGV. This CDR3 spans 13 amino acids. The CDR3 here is CAGPGAPGEKLFF.

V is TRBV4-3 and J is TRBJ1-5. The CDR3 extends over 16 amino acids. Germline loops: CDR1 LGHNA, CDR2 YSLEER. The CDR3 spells CASSHSLTGSNQPQHF.

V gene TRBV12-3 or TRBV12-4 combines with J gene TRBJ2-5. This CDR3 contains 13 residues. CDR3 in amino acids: CASSLFVRETQYF.

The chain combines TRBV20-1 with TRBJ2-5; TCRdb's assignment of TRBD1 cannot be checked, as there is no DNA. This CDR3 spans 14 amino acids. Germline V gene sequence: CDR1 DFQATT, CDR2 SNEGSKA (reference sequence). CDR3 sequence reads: CSARGRDSLETQYF.